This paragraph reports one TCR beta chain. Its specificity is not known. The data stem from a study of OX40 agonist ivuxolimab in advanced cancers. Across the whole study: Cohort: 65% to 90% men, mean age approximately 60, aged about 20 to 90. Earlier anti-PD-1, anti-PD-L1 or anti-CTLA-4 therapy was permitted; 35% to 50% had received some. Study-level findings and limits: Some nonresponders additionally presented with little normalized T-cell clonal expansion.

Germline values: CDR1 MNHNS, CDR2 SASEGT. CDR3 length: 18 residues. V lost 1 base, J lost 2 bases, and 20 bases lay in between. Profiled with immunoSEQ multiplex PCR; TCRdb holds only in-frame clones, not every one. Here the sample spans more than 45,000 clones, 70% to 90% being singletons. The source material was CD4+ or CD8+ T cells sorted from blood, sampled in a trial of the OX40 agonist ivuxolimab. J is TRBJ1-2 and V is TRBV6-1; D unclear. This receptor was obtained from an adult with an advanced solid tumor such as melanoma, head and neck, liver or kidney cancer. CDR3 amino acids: CASSEDYLGGGRNYGYTF. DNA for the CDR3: TGTGCCAGCAGTGAAGATTATCTGGGCGGTGGACGGAACTATGGCTACACCTTC.